The sequence of this TCR beta chain was determined in a study of blood T cell repertoires in COVID-19. Assay used: immunoSEQ multiplex PCR; TCRdb lists only in-frame clones, some missing. The table has approximately 300,000 clones, about 85% seen once; the top ten hold 5.5% to 7%. The length of the CDR3 is 12 residues. The V end was cut by 4 bases, the J end by 3 bases, with 6 bases between. Germline V lookup: CDR1 SNHLY, CDR2 FYNNEI. The age range of participants was 18 to 89 years, with residence in under 30 US areas. Grouping used clinical history reported by participants in a survey and questionnaire. Cohort 3 recovered donors had two negative PCRs, clearance, or symptom resolution.

The chain recombines TRBV2 with TRBJ1-1; D is unclear. Sample: PBMCs or T cells enriched from blood (not recorded which). The sequence came from a young woman who had recovered from COVID-19. The CDR3 DNA is TGTGCCAGCAGTGTGTCGGACACTGAAGCTTTCTTT. Amino acids: CASSVSDTEAFF.